This T cell receptor (beta chain) was sequenced for a study of blood T cell repertoires in COVID-19. CDR1 is SGHTA and CDR2 is FQGNSA in the germline V gene. V was trimmed by 1 base and J by 4 bases, leaving 13 bases between them. This CDR3 spans 16 amino acids. The assay was immunoSEQ multiplex PCR, and TCRdb's table has in-frame clones only and misses some. This table has 350,000 to 400,000 clones, 91% appearing once. The source of this sequence is a woman in her 40s who had been exposed to COVID-19. V and J are TRBV7-2 and TRBJ2-2; perhaps TRBD2 as D (5 bases). The specimen was PBMCs or T cells enriched from blood (not recorded which). The CDR3 region has the DNA TGTGCCAGCAGCTTAGGAGGGCAGCAGCTCACCGGGGAGCTGTTTTTT. Protein: CASSLGGQQLTGELFF.